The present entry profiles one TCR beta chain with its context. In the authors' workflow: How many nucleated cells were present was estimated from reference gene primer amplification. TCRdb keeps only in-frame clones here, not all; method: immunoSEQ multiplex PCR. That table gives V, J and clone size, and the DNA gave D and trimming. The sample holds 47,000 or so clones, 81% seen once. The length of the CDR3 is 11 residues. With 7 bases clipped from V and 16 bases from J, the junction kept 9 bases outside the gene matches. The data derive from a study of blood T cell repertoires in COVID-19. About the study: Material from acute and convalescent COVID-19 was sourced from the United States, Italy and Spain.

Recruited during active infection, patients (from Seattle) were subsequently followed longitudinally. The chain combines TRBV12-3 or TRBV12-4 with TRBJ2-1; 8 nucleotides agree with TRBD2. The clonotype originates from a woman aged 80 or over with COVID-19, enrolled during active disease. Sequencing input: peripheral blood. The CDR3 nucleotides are TGTGCCAGCACTTCAGGGACTAGAAGCTTCTTC. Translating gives CASTSGTRSFF.